Listed below are T cell receptor beta chains from one sample, sequenced in a study of PD-1 blockade in classical Hodgkin lymphoma. Some clones are missing from TCRdb's copy, which holds only in-frame ones; the method was immunoSEQ multiplex PCR. The table includes 90,000 to 110,000 clones, 89% detected once. The specimen was peripheral blood mononuclear cells (PBMCs), collected before the fourth cycle of nivolumab. These receptors were obtained from a human donor with classical Hodgkin lymphoma. The CDR3 runs from the conserved cysteine through the conserved F or W. D genes are given only for firm matches. Some rows have no size entry. The others give once, few or many, or a class for an expanded clone.

TRBD2	TRBV10-3	TRBJ2-7	-	CATGLAGGPSYEQYF	TGTGCCACCGGACTAGCGGGAGGGCCGTCCTACGAGCAGTACTTC
-	TRBV4-2	TRBJ1-1	-	CASSLARGGNPEAFF	TGTGCCAGCAGCTTGGCCCGTGGAGGGAACCCTGAAGCTTTCTTT
-	TRBV19	TRBJ1-1	-	CASSSPGHTEAFF	TGTGCCAGTAGTTCCCCCGGGCACACTGAAGCTTTCTTT
-	TRBV13	TRBJ2-5	-	CASSLVQGLSGQETQYF	TGTGCCAGCAGCTTAGTACAGGGTTTGTCGGGCCAAGAGACCCAGTACTTC
-	TRBV7-2	TRBJ1-1	-	CASSLQGQNTEAFF	TGTGCCAGCAGCTTACAGGGACAGAACACTGAAGCTTTCTTT
-	TRBV13	TRBJ2-3	-	CASSSYSHDTQYF	TGTGCCAGCAGCTCCTATTCACACGACACGCAGTATTTT
-	TRBV6-1	TRBJ1-1	-	CASRSTGWAFF	TGTGCCAGCAGATCGACAGGATGGGCTTTCTTT
-	TRBV30	TRBJ2-7	few	CAWSPTGYEQYF	TGTGCCTGGAGCCCCACAGGATACGAGCAGTACTTC
-	TRBV7-2	TRBJ2-2	-	CASSFEPGTPSGELFF	TGTGCCAGCAGCTTCGAACCCGGGACACCCTCCGGGGAGCTGTTTTTT
-	TRBV6-4	TRBJ1-1	-	CASSLTGTLGMNTEAFF	TGTGCCAGCAGTCTAACGGGGACATTGGGGATGAACACTGAAGCTTTCTTT
TRBD2	TRBV5-1	TRBJ2-7	-	CASSFAGGGSEQYF	TGCGCCAGCAGCTTCGCGGGAGGGGGTAGCGAGCAGTACTTC
TRBD2	TRBV5-4	TRBJ2-7	-	CASSLVSGTSYEQYF	TGTGCCAGCAGCTTGGTTAGCGGGACATCCTACGAGCAGTACTTC
TRBD2	TRBV28	TRBJ2-1	-	CASSSFRGAGGSGYNEQFF	TGTGCCAGCAGCAGCTTCCGGGGCGCGGGCGGGAGTGGATACAATGAGCAGTTCTTC
TRBD2	TRBV4-1	TRBJ2-1	-	CASSRTSREGENEQFF	TGCGCCAGCAGCCGCACTTCGCGGGAGGGGGAAAATGAGCAGTTCTTC
TRBD2	TRBV7-9	TRBJ2-5	-	CASSLGGASGIGETQYF	TGTGCCAGCAGCTTAGGCGGCGCTAGCGGGATTGGTGAGACCCAGTACTTC
TRBD1	TRBV5-6	TRBJ1-4	few	CASSKGTERKLFF	TGTGCCAGCAGCAAAGGGACAGAGCGAAAACTGTTTTTT
-	TRBV11-2	TRBJ2-4	-	CASSLVMGAGENIQYF	TGTGCCAGCAGCTTAGTGATGGGGGCCGGAGAAAACATTCAGTACTTC
TRBD1	TRBV7-2	TRBJ2-7	-	CASSFTGGAGEQYF	TGTGCCAGCAGCTTCACAGGGGGCGCGGGGGAGCAGTACTTC
-	TRBV21-1	TRBJ1-2	-	CASSSITTGSGYTF	TGTGCCAGCAGCTCAATAACGACAGGGAGCGGCTACACCTTC
TRBD2	TRBV5-3	TRBJ2-3	-	CAGYIGTSGRDTQYF	TGTGCCGGGTACATCGGGACTAGCGGGAGAGATACGCAGTATTTT
TRBD1	TRBV6-5	TRBJ1-4	-	CASSPGQGTNEKLFF	TGTGCCAGCAGTCCGGGACAGGGGACTAATGAAAAACTGTTTTTT
-	TRBV7-9	TRBJ2-5	-	CASSLSSGQETQYF	TGTGCCAGCAGCTTAAGCAGCGGACAAGAGACCCAGTACTTC
TRBD2	TRBV27	TRBJ2-3	-	CASSSWRTSGTGTQYF	TGTGCCAGCAGTTCGTGGAGGACTAGCGGCACGGGTACGCAGTATTTT
-	TRBV27	TRBJ2-7	-	CASSLSTGSSYEQYF	TGTGCCAGCAGTTTATCGACGGGGAGCTCCTACGAGCAGTACTTC
TRBD1	TRBV6-1	TRBJ1-1	-	CASRGPRTGRSEAFF	TGTGCCAGCAGGGGCCCTAGGACAGGGAGGTCTGAAGCTTTCTTT
TRBD1	TRBV28	TRBJ1-5	-	CATDRGVLQPQHF	TGTGCCACGGACAGGGGGGTCCTTCAGCCCCAGCATTTT
-	TRBV7-2	TRBJ1-3	-	CASSLVDRNSGNTIYF	TGTGCCAGCAGCTTAGTAGACAGAAACTCTGGAAACACCATATATTTT
-	TRBV27	TRBJ2-3	-	CASSTNRVLITDTQYF	TGTGCCAGCAGTACAAACAGGGTTTTGATCACAGATACGCAGTATTTT
TRBD2	TRBV2	TRBJ2-3	-	CASSKTSGRVNTQYF	TGTGCCAGCAGCAAGACTAGCGGGAGAGTAAATACGCAGTATTTT
-	TRBV4-1	TRBJ2-1	-	CASSHTFTQTDNEQFF	TGCGCCAGCAGCCATACCTTCACCCAGACAGACAATGAGCAGTTCTTC
TRBD2	TRBV10-1	TRBJ2-3	-	CASSEIGLGTSDDTQYF	TGCGCCAGCAGTGAGATAGGTCTTGGGACTAGCGACGATACGCAGTATTTT
TRBD2	TRBV4-1	TRBJ2-1	-	CASSHGGNPGLAGEAYNEQFF	TGCGCCAGCAGCCATGGCGGAAACCCGGGACTAGCGGGAGAGGCCTACAATGAGCAGTTCTTC
TRBD1	TRBV28	TRBJ1-2	-	CASSLYRGRLYGYTF	TGTGCCAGCAGTTTATACAGGGGGCGCCTCTATGGCTACACCTTC
TRBD1	TRBV6-4	TRBJ1-2	-	CASSDTGYWTGARGYTF	TGTGCCAGCAGTGACACGGGATATTGGACAGGGGCCCGTGGCTACACCTTC
TRBD1	TRBV18	TRBJ2-5	-	CASSLTYTGGSRETQYF	TGTGCCAGCTCACTCACTTATACAGGGGGCAGTCGGGAGACCCAGTACTTC
TRBD1	TRBV7-6	TRBJ1-2	-	CASSLNSQGATGYTF	TGTGCCAGCAGCTTAAACTCACAGGGGGCGACAGGCTACACCTTC
-	TRBV5-6	TRBJ1-3	-	CASSLVNGATVNTIYF	TGTGCCAGCAGCTTGGTGAACGGGGCAACAGTAAACACCATATATTTT
-	TRBV6-5	TRBJ2-7	-	CASSYSEGNEQYF	TGTGCCAGCAGTTACTCGGAGGGCAACGAGCAGTACTTC
TRBD1	TRBV28	TRBJ2-7	-	CASSFPGTGFYEQYF	TGTGCCAGCAGTTTTCCCGGGACAGGGTTCTACGAGCAGTACTTC
-	TRBV6-6	TRBJ2-7	-	CASSNGSPAEQYF	TGTGCCAGCAGTAATGGTAGTCCTGCTGAGCAGTACTTC
-	TRBV30	TRBJ2-7	once	CAFAWEGWEQYF	TGTGCTTTCGCCTGGGAAGGGTGGGAGCAGTACTTC
-	TRBV6-6	TRBJ2-3	-	CASSYDRPEQYF	TGTGCCAGCAGTTACGATAGGCCCGAGCAGTATTTT
-	TRBV27	TRBJ2-7	-	CASTGQGTLHEQYF	TGTGCCAGCACGGGTCAGGGAACGCTCCACGAGCAGTACTTC
TRBD1	TRBV11-2	TRBJ2-1	once	CASSFGGSARGYNEQFF	TGTGCCAGCAGCTTTGGTGGGAGCGCCAGGGGGTACAATGAGCAGTTCTTC
TRBD1	TRBV6-5	TRBJ1-2	-	CASSSVRTGANYGYTF	TGTGCCAGCAGTTCCGTCCGGACAGGAGCTAACTATGGCTACACCTTC
TRBD1	TRBV19	TRBJ2-7	-	CASSWPGQGFYEQYF	TGTGCCAGTTCGTGGCCGGGACAGGGCTTCTACGAGCAGTACTTC
TRBD2	TRBV7-6	TRBJ2-3	-	CASSYRLAGTDTQYF	TGTGCCAGCAGCTACCGACTAGCGGGCACAGATACGCAGTATTTT
TRBD1	TRBV6-6	TRBJ2-7	once	CASSSPGQGTYEQYF	TGTGCCAGCAGTTCACCGGGACAGGGTACTTACGAGCAGTACTTC
TRBD2	TRBV25-1	TRBJ2-1	-	CASRSGAGGTLYNEQFF	TGTGCCAGCAGATCCGGCGCGGGAGGAACCCTCTACAATGAGCAGTTCTTC
TRBD1	TRBV5-8	TRBJ2-5	-	CARSLDRGFQETQYF	TGTGCCAGAAGCTTGGACAGGGGGTTCCAAGAGACCCAGTACTTC
-	TRBV7-7	TRBJ2-1	-	CASSLAGTDEQFF	TGTGCCAGCAGCTTAGCCGGGACGGATGAGCAGTTCTTC
-	TRBV12-5	TRBJ1-4	-	CASGLQEKLFF	TGTGCTAGTGGTTTGCAGGAAAAACTGTTTTTT
-	TRBV6-5	TRBJ2-1	once	CASSYSWYGEQFF	TGTGCCAGCAGTTACAGTTGGTATGGTGAGCAGTTCTTC
-	TRBV6-6	TRBJ1-2	-	CASSDPGDRYYGYTF	TGTGCCAGCAGTGATCCAGGGGACCGGTACTATGGCTACACCTTC
-	TRBV5-4	TRBJ1-2	-	CASSLEQGRANYGYTF	TGTGCCAGCAGCTTGGAGCAGGGCAGGGCTAACTATGGCTACACCTTC